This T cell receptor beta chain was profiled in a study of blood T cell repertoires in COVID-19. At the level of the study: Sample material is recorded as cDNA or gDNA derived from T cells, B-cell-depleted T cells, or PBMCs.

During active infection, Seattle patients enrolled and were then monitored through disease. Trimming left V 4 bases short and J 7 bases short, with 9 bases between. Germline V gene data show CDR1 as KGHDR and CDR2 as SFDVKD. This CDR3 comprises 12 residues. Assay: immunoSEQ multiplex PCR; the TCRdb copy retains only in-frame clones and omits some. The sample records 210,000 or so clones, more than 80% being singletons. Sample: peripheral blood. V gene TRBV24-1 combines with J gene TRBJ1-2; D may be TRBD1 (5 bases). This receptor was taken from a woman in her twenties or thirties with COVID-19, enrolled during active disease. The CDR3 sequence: CATSDRRVGYTF. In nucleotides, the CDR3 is TGTGCCACCAGTGACCGCAGGGTTGGCTACACCTTC.